This T cell receptor (beta chain) was sequenced for a study of radiotherapy plus CTLA-4 blockade in lung cancer (dated by TCRdb to the late 2010s). Study-wide context: Objective responses were observed in 15% to 20% of enrolled patients, and disease control was achieved in approximately 30%.

Remarks on this clone: What this receptor recognizes is not known. Qualities for individual bases were not recorded, and no much larger clone is one base off.

Unmatched junction bases come to 4, with V trimmed by 2 bases and J by 4 bases. The CDR3 contains 15 residues, cysteine and phenylalanine counted. Only the CDR3 part of the read is kept: 45 bases, read in frame from the first base. As encoded in the germline V gene (reference sequence), CDR1 is MNHNY while CDR2 is SVGAGI. Results the study describes overall, beyond this receptor: TCR clones derived from tumors expanded in peripheral blood after treatment with radiotherapy and ipilimumab. Early dynamic changes in blood T cell clones, together with increased serum interferon-beta after radiation, were reported as the strongest predictors of response.

The study tested focal radiation therapy combined with CTLA-4 blockade (ipilimumab) in patients with chemo-refractory metastatic non-small-cell lung cancer. The library was prepared using the immunoSEQ multiplex PCR assay. As stored in TCRdb, this immuneACCESS dataset retains in-frame rearrangements with V and J assigned. A fraction of the clones does not appear; measured against another copy, unresolved V genes explain less than half of the discrepancy, and the remainder lacks a known reason. The sample table records approximately 60,000 clones; about 80% of these occur just once. The top ten clones comprise 4.4% of the sample.

The chain employs TRBV6-6 and TRBJ1-2, with 10 bases in between that match TRBD1. The sequencing here drew on peripheral blood, taken from a patient treated with radiotherapy plus ipilimumab. This TCR was recovered from a human donor with non-small cell lung cancer who had a complete response to radiotherapy plus ipilimumab. The DNA sequence is given as TGTGCCAGCAGTTACGGGGACAGGGGCTTCTATGGCTACACCTTC. Its translation reads: CASSYGDRGFYGYTF.